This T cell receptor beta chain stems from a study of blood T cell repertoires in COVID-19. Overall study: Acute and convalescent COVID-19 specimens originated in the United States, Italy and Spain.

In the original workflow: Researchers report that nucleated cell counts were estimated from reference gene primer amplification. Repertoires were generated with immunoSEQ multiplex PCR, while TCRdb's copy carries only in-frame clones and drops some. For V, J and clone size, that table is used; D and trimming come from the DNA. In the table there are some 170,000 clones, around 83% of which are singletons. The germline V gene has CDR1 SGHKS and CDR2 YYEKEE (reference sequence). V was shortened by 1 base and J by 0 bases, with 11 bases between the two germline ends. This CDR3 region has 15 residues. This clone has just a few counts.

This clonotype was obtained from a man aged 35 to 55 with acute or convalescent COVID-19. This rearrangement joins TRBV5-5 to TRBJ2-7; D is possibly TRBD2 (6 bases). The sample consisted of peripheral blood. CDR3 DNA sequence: TGTGCCAGCAGCTTGATAGCCGGGGGCTCCTACGAGCAGTACTTC. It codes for CASSLIAGGSYEQYF.